This T cell receptor beta chain was sequenced in a study of OX40 agonist ivuxolimab in advanced cancers. Per germline, CDR1 KGHSH and CDR2 LQKENI. There are 15 residues in the CDR3. V lost 1 base to trimming and J lost 1 base, with 10 bases between them. The study sampled blood at baseline, cycle 4 day 1, and cycle 7 day 1. The method was immunoSEQ multiplex PCR; TCRdb's version includes in-frame clones alone and lacks a portion of them. This table holds 77,000 or so clones, about nine tenths found once. The clonotype comes from an adult with an advanced solid tumor such as melanoma, head and neck, liver or kidney cancer. The chain links TRBV18 to TRBJ1-1; TRBD1 is a possible D gene (6 bases). This specimen was CD4+ or CD8+ T cells sorted from blood, taken in a trial of the OX40 agonist ivuxolimab. The CDR3 here is CASSPREQGNTEAFF. In DNA form, the CDR3 reads TGTGCCAGCTCACCACGGGAACAGGGGAACACTGAAGCTTTCTTT.